The 8 T cell receptor beta chains presented below share a single source sample, sequenced in a study of blood T cell repertoires in COVID-19. The table came from immunoSEQ multiplex PCR; TCRdb's copy has only in-frame clones and leaves some out. The sample carries 65,000 to 85,000 clones, roughly 80% recorded once. Sequenced input: peripheral blood. The receptors come from a woman aged 55 to 70 with acute or convalescent COVID-19.

The chain has TRBV19 and TRBJ2-3, with D maybe TRBD1 (5 bases). Trimming left V 7 bases short and J 5 bases short, with 13 bases between. Per the germline V gene, CDR1 is LNHDA and CDR2 is SQIVND (reference sequence). This CDR3 comprises 13 residues. CDR3 sequence reads: CASMAQGIDTQYF. The CDR3 bases are TGTGCCAGTATGGCGCAGGGCATAGATACGCAGTATTTT.

Only one count was recorded for this clone. This chain joins TRBV19 and TRBJ2-2, with TRBD1 as a possible D gene (5 bases). The CDR3 is made up of 16 amino acids. Germline V gives CDR1 LNHDA, CDR2 SQIVND (reference sequence). V was shortened by 9 bases and J by 0 bases, with 17 bases between the two germline ends. As DNA, the CDR3 is TGTGCCAGCCCCGCCCGACAGTCGTCGAACACCGGGGAGCTGTTTTTT. It is translated as CASPARQSSNTGELFF.

V and J are TRBV5-1 and TRBJ2-1, with TRBD2 identical over 7 bases. V lost 2 bases to trimming and J lost 3 bases; unmatched junction nucleotides: 2. The CDR3 spans 14 residues. From germline, CDR1 is SGHRS and CDR2 YFSETQ. The CDR3 DNA sequence: TGCGCCAGCAGCTTCCCGGGGGGCTACAATGAGCAGTTCTTC. Residues: CASSFPGGYNEQFF. Using reference TRBV5-1 and TRBJ2-1 for the parts outside the CDR3, the full variable domain is KAGVTQTPRYLIKTRGQQVTLSCSPISGHRSVSWYQQTPGQGLQFLFEYFSETQRNKGNFPGRFSGRQFSNSRSEMNVSTLELGDSALYLCASSFPGGYNEQFFGPGTRLTVL.

CDR3 protein: CATAWYSSYNEQFF. As DNA, the CDR3 is TGTGCCACCGCCTGGTATAGCTCCTACAATGAGCAGTTCTTC. The chain has TRBV6-5 and TRBJ2-1; D call uncertain. Trimming left V 10 bases short and J 0 bases short, with 13 bases between. CDR1 is MNHEY and CDR2 is SVGAGI in the germline V gene. The CDR3 has 14 residues.

The chain links TRBV2 to TRBJ2-3, with D perhaps TRBD1 (5 bases). Germline CDR1 SNHLY, CDR2 FYNNEI. CDR3 size: 17 residues. V gave up 1 base and J gave up 5 bases, with 19 bases separating them. In DNA form, the CDR3 reads TGTGCCAGCAGTGAAGAAGTAGGGGTGCTCGGTGTAGATACGCAGTATTTT. Residues: CASSEEVGVLGVDTQYF.

The chain employs TRBV7-9 and TRBJ1-1; 7 nucleotides line up with TRBD1. In germline, CDR1 is SEHNR, CDR2 FQNEAQ (reference sequence). The CDR3 sequence is 15 residues long. V trimming: 0 bases; J trimming: 5 bases; junction bases outside the gene matches: 6. The chain's CDR3 is CASSLAAGGRTEAFF. CDR3 nucleotides: TGTGCCAGCAGCTTAGCGGCAGGGGGAAGGACTGAAGCTTTCTTT.

CDR3 amino acids: CASSQDIAGTGMNTEAFF. The CDR3 DNA reads as TGCGCCAGCAGCCAAGATATAGCCGGGACAGGGATGAACACTGAAGCTTTCTTT. The chain links TRBV4-1 to TRBJ1-1, with TRBD1 matching over 9 bases. J lost 0 bases, V lost 0 bases, and 8 bases had no gene match. This CDR3 has 18 residues. The germline V gene encodes CDR1 MGHRA and CDR2 YSYEKL.

This clone was observed a handful of times. V is TRBV9 and J is TRBJ2-7; possibly TRBD1 for D (6 bases). Germline-derived CDR1 and CDR2 are SGDLS and YYNGEE. The ends were cut back, 0 bases at V and 7 bases at J, with 11 bases in the middle. CDR3 length: 13 residues. CDR3 protein: CASSVAGDNEQYF. The CDR3 nucleotides are TGTGCCAGCAGCGTAGCAGGGGACAATGAGCAGTACTTC.